This TCR beta chain was identified during a study of read filtering for tumor transcriptome and immune sequencing. Study results and limitations: Compared with RNA-seq, IR-seq gave much higher clonotype depth and reliability.

Deletions cut 6 bases from V and 1 base from J, with 9 bases between. This CDR3 comprises 13 residues. CDR1 is MNHEY, CDR2 SVGAGI, per germline. From roughly 390 ng of RNA, a library with molecular barcoded alpha/delta and beta/gamma adaptors was made. MiXCR was run by TCRdb on the reads, yielding one entry per CDR3 protein. The top ten hold about 11% of the sample, which has roughly 67,000 distinct CDR3 sequences, approximately 19% seen once. This clonotype was seen repeatedly, ten times or more. Its antigen is unidentified. V is TRBV6-5 and J is TRBJ1-1; D gene ambiguous. Sequencing input: a population of CD138-negative cells sorted from bone marrow. The origin of this receptor is a donor aged 40 or over with multiple myeloma. The CDR3 DNA follows: TGTGCCAGCAGGGACGAGAGGAACACTGAAGCTTTCTTT. Residues: CASRDERNTEAFF.